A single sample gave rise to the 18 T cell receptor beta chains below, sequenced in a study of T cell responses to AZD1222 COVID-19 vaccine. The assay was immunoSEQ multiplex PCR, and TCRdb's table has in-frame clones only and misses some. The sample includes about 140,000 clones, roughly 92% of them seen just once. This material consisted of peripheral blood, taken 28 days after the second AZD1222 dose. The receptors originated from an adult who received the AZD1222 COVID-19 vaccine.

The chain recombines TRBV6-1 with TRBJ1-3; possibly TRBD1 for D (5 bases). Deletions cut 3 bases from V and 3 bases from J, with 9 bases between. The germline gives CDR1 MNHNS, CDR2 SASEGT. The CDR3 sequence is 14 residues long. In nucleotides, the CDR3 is TGTGCCAGCAGTGAGGGGACCGATGGAAACACCATATATTTT. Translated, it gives CASSEGTDGNTIYF.

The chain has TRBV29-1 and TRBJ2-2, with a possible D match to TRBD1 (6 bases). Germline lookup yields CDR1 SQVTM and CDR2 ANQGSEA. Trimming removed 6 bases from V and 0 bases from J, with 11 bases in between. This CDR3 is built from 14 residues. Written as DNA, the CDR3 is TGCAGCGTCAGACGGGACACGAACACCGGGGAGCTGTTTTTT. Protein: CSVRRDTNTGELFF.

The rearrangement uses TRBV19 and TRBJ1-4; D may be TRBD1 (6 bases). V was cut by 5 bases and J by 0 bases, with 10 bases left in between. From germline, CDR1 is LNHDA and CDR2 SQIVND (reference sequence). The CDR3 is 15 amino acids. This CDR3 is CASSGRGATNEKLFF. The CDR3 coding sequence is TGTGCCAGTAGTGGCAGGGGTGCAACTAATGAAAAACTGTTTTTT.

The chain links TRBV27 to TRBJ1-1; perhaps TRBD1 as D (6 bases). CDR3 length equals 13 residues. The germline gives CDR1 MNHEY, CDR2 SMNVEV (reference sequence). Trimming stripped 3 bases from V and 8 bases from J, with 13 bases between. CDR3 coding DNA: TGTGCCAGCAGTTTCTCGACAGGCAACGAAGCTTTCTTT. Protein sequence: CASSFSTGNEAFF.

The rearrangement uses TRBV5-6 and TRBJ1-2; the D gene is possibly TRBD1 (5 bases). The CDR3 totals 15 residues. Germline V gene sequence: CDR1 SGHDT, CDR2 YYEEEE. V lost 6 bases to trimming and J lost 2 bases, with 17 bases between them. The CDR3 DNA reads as TGTGCCAGCAAAACTTTCGGGGGGGAGAACTATGGCTACACCTTC. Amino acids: CASKTFGGENYGYTF. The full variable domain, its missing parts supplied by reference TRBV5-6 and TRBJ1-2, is DAGVTQSPTHLIKTRGQQVTLRCSPKSGHDTVSWYQQALGQGPQFIFQYYEEEERQRGNFPDRFSGHQFPNYSSELNVNALLLGDSALYLCASKTFGGENYGYTFGSGTRLTVV.

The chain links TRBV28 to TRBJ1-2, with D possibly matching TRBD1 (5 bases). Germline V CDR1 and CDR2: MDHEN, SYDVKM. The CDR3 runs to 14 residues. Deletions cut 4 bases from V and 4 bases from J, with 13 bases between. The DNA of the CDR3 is TGTGCCAGCAGTTCGCAGGGCCTGATCTATGGCTACACCTTC. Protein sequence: CASSSQGLIYGYTF.

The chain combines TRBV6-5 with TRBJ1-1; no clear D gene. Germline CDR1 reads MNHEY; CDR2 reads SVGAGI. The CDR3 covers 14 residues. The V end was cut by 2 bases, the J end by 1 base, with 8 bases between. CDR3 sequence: CASSYGQKNTEAFF. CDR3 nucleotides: TGTGCCAGCAGTTACGGGCAGAAGAACACTGAAGCTTTCTTT.

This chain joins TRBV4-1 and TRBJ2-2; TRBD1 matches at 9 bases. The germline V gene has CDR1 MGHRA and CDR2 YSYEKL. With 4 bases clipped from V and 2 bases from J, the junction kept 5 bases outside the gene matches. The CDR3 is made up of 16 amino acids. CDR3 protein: CASSPTQGANTGELFF. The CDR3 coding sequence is TGCGCCAGCAGCCCCACACAGGGGGCCAACACCGGGGAGCTGTTTTTT.

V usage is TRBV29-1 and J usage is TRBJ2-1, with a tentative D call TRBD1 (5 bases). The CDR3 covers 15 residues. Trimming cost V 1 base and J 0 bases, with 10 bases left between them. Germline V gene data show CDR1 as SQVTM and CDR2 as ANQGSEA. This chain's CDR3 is CSVEGGGNSYNEQFF. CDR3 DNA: TGCAGCGTTGAAGGGGGCGGCAACTCCTACAATGAGCAGTTCTTC.

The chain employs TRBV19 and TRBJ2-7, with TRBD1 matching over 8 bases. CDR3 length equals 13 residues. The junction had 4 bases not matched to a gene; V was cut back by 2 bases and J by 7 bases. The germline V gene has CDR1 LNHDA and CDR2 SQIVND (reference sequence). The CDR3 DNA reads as TGTGCCAGTAGTATAAACAGGGGGATTGAGCAGTACTTC. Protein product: CASSINRGIEQYF.

The CDR3 sequence is CAMGVTGELFF. In DNA, the CDR3 is TGTGCCATGGGAGTCACCGGGGAGCTGTTTTTT. J is TRBJ2-2 and V is TRBV19; D is possibly TRBD2 (5 bases). Trimming pared 10 bases from V and 4 bases from J, leaving 7 bases between. The CDR3 runs 11 residues. From germline, CDR1 is LNHDA and CDR2 SQIVND (reference sequence).

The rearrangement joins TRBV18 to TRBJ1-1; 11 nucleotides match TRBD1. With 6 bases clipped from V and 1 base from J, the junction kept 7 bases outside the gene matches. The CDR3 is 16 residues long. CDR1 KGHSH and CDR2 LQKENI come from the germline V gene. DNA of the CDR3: TGTGCCAGCTCCCGAACCGGGACAGGGGGGAACACTGAAGCTTTCTTT. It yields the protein CASSRTGTGGNTEAFF. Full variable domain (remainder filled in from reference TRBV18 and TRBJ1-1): NAGVMQNPRHLVRRRGQEARLRCSPMKGHSHVYWYRQLPEEGLKFMVYLQKENIIDESGMPKERFSAEFPKEGPSILRIQQVVRGDSAAYFCASSRTGTGGNTEAFFGQGTRLTVV.

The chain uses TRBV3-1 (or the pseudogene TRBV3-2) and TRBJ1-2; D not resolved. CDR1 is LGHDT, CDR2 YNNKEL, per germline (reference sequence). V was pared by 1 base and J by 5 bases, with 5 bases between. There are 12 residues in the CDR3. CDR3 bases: TGTGCCAGCAGCCAAGTAAGTTATGGCTACACCTTC. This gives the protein CASSQVSYGYTF.

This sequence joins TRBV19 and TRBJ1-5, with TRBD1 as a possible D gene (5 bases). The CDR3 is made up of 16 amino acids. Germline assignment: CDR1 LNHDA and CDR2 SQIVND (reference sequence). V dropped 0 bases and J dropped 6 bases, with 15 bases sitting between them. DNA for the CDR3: TGTGCCAGTAGTATAGATAGTAGGGGATATCCTCAGCCCCAGCATTTT. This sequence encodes CASSIDSRGYPQPQHF. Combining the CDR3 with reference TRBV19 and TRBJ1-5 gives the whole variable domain DGGITQSPKYLFRKEGQNVTLSCEQNLNHDAMYWYRQDPGQGLRLIYYSQIVNDFQKGDIAEGYSVSREKKESFPLTVTSAQKNPTAFYLCASSIDSRGYPQPQHFGDGTRLSIL.

The CDR3 DNA follows: TGCGCCAGCAGCCAAGATATAGCGGGCGCCTACGAGCAGTACTTC. It specifies CASSQDIAGAYEQYF. The gene calls are TRBV4-1 and TRBJ2-7, with 7 bases matching TRBD2. The CDR3 consists of 15 residues. CDR1 and CDR2 (germline): MGHRA, YSYEKL. The trim removed 0 bases at V and 2 bases at J, leaving 4 bases unmatched.

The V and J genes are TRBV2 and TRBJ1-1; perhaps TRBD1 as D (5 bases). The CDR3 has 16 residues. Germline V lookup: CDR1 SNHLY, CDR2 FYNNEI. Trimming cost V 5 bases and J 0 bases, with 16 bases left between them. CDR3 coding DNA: TGTGCCAGCAGTATTCTTAGACAGATCCTGAACACTGAAGCTTTCTTT. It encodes CASSILRQILNTEAFF.

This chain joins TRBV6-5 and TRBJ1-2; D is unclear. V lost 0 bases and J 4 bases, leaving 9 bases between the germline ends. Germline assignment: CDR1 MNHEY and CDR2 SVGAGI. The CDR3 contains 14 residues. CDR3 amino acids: CASSYSIGSYGYTF. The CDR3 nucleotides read TGTGCCAGCAGTTACTCTATAGGGTCCTATGGCTACACCTTC.

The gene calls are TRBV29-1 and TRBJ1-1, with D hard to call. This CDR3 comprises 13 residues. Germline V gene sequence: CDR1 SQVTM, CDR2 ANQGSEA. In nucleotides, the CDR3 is TGCAGTGGTTTTTGGCAGCTGAACACTGAAGCTTTCTTT. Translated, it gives CSGFWQLNTEAFF.